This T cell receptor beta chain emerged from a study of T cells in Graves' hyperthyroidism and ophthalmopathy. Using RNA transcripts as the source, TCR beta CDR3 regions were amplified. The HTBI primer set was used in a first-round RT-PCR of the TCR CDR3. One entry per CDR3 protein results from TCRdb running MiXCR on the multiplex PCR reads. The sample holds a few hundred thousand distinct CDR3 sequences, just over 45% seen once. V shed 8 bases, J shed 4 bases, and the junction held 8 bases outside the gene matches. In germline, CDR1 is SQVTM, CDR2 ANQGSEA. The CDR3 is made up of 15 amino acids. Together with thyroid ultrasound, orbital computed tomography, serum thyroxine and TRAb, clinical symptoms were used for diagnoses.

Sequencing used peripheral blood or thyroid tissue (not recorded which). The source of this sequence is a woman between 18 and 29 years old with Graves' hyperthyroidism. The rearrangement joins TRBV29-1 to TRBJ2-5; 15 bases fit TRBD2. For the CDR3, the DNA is TGCAGCAGTACCGCGGGACTAGCGGGAGGAGAGACCCAGTACTTC. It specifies CSSTAGLAGGETQYF.